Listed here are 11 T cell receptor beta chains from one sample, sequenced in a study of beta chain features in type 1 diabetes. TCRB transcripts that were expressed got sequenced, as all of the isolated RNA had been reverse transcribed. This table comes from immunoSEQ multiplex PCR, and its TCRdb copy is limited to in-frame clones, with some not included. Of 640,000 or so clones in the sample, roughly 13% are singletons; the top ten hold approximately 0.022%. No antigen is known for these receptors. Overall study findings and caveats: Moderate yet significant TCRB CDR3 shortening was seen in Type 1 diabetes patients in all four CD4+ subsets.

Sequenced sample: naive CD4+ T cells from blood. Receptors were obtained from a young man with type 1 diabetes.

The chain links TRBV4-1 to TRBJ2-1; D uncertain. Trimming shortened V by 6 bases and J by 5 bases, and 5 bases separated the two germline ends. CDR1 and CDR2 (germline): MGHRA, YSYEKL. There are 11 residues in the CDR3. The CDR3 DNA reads TGCGCCAGCAGGCGTAACAATGAGCAGTTCTTC. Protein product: CASRRNNEQFF.

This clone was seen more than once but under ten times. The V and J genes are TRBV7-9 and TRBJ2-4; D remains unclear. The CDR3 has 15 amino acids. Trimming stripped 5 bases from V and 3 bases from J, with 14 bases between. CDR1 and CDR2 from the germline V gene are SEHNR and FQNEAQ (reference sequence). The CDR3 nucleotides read TGTGCCAGCAGCCCCACGTGGGGTTACAAAAACATTCAGTACTTC. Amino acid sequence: CASSPTWGYKNIQYF.

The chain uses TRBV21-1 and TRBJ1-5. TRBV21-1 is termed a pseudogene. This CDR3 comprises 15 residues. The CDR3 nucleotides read TGTGCCAGCAGCGGGGGACTGTTACCCAATCAGCCCCAGCATTTT. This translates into CASSGGLLPNQPQHF.

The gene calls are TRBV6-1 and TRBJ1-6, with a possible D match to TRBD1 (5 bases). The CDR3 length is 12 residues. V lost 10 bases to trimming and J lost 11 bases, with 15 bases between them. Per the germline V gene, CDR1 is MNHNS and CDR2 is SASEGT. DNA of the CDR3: TGTGCCACCAGACAGACGCCAGCACCCCTCCACTTT. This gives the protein CATRQTPAPLHF.

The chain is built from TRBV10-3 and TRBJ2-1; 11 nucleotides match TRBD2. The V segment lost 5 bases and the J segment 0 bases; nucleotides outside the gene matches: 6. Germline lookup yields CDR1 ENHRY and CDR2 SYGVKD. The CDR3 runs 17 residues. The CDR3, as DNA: TGTGCCATCAGTTCAACTAGCGGGGGTAGCTCCTACAATGAGCAGTTCTTC. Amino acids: CAISSTSGGSSYNEQFF.

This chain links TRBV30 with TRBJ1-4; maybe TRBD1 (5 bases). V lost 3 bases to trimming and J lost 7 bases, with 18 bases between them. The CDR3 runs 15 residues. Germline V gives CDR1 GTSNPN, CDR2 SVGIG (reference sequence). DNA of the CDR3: TGTGCCTGGAGCGAAGGGGTCATGGATGGTGAAAAACTGTTTTTT. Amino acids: CAWSEGVMDGEKLFF.

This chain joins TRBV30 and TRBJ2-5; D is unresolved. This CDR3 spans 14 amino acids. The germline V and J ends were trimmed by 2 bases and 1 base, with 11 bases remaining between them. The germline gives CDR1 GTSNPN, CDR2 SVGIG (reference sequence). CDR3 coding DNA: TGTGCCTGGAGTTTTAACGACCCCCAAGAGACCCAGTACTTC. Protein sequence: CAWSFNDPQETQYF.

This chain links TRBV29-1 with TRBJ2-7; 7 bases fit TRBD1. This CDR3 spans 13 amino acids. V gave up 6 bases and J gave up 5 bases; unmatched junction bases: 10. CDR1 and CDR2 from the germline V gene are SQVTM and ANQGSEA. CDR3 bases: TGCAGCGTAGTTGACAGGGCCGACCACGAGCAGTACTTC. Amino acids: CSVVDRADHEQYF.

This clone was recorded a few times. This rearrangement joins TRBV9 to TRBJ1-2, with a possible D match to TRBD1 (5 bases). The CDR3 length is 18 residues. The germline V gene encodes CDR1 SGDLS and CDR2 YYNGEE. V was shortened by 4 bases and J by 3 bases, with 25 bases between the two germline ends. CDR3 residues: CASSPGAMAGSGYYGYTF. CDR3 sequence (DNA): TGTGCCAGCAGCCCTGGGGCTATGGCGGGGAGCGGGTACTATGGCTACACCTTC.

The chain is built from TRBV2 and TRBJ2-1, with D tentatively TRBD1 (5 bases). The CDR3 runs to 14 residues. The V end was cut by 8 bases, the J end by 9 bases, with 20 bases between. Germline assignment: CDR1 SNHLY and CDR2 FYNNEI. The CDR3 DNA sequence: TGTGCCAGCGGTCAGTTTGATGCAGACAGTGAGCAGTTCTTC. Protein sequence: CASGQFDADSEQFF.

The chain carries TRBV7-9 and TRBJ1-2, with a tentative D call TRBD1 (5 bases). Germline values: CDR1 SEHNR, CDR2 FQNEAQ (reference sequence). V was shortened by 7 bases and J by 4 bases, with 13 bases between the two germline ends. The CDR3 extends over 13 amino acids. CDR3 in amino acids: CASIPGQSYGYTF. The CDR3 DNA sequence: TGTGCCAGCATCCCAGGGCAGAGCTATGGCTACACCTTC.